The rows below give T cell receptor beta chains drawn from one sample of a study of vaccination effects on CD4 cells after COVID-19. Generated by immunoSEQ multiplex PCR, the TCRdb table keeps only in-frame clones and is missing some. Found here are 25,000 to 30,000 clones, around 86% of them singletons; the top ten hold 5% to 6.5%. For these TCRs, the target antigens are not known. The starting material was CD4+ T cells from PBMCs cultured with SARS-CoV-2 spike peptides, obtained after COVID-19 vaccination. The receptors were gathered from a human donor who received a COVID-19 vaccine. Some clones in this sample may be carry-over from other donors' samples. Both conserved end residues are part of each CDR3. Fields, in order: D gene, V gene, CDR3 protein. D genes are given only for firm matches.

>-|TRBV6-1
CASSEYPPGASSGDTQYF
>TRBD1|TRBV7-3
CASSWTGEETQYF
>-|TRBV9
CASSVASTGVTDTQYF
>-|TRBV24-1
CATSFRGRVNEQFF
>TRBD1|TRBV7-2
CASSLSPGQGAVETQYF
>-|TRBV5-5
CASSLETGNTEAFF
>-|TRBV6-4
CASSVTANQPQHF
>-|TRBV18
CASSPVWGSDSPLHF
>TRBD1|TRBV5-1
CASKSRTGGNTEAFF
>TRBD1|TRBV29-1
CSVELPGQGLGANVLTF
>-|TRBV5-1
CASSLGLGWTEAFF
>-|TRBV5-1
CPPPADTNEKLFF
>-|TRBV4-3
CASSQGRHGSNSPLHF
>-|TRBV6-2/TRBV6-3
CASSPGTRNYGYTF
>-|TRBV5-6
CATTPDGGSGANVLTF
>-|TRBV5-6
CASSLSRGGWPFF
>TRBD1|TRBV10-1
CASSDGTGGRGNTIYF
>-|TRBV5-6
CASSLFSTETQYF
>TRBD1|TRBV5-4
CASSSLTQGAANIQYF
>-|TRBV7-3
CASSLRGGQSLTMGYTF
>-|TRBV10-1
CASSGSRGETQYF
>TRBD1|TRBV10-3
CATQGQPNTEAFF
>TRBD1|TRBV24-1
CATSDLGDRGNNEQFF
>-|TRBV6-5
CASRGRENEKLFF
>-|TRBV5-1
CASSWGTGISGNTIYF
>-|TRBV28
CASTPGGLNEKLFF
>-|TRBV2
CASSEARRHAQYF
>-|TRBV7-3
CASSSPGAETQYF
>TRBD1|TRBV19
CASRATGALEKLFF
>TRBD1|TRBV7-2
CASSSEGALPEAFF
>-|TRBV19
CASSDQETVTNQPQHF
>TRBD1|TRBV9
CASSAREQGAQSTGELFF
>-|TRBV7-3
CATRDDNTGELFF
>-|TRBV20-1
CSASPGYGYTF
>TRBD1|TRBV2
CASSGQGGGAEAFF
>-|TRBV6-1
CASSEGSMNTEAFF
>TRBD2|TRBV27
CASSVAGLSTGELFF
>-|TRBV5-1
CASRTEQGAYGYTF
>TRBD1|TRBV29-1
CSVGKGTGVSETQYF
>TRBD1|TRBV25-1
CASSQTGATGELFF
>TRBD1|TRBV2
CASGTGDADTQYF
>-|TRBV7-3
CASSPVSGTPLHF
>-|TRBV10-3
CAISGPSVGAEFF